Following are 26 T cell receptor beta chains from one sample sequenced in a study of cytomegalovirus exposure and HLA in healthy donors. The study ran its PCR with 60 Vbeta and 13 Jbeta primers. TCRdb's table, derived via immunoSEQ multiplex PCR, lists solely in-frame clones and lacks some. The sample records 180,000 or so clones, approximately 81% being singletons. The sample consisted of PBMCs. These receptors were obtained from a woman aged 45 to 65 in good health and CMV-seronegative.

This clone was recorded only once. This chain's CDR3 is CASSSDSGRGHEQYF. The CDR3 DNA sequence: TGTGCCAGCAGTTCCGATAGCGGGAGGGGTCATGAGCAGTACTTC. This chain connects TRBV6-6 to TRBJ2-7; TRBD2 agrees at 11 bases. This CDR3 spans 15 amino acids. Germline-derived CDR1 and CDR2 are MNHNY and SVGAGI (reference sequence). The V segment lost 4 bases and the J segment 7 bases; nucleotides outside the gene matches: 9.

The CDR3 sequence: CASSAGTYYNEQFF. The CDR3 DNA follows: TGTGCCAGCAGCGCCGGGACTTACTACAATGAGCAGTTCTTC. The chain has TRBV7-9 and TRBJ2-1, with D perhaps matching TRBD2 (6 bases). The CDR3 is made up of 14 amino acids. Trimming took off 5 bases at V and 3 bases at J, with 11 bases between the two ends. Germline CDR1 reads SEHNR; CDR2 reads FQNEAQ (reference sequence).

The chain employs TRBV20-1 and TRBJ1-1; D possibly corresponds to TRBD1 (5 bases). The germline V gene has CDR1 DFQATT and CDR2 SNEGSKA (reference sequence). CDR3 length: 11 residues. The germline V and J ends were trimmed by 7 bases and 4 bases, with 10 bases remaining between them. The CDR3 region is CSVSGSTEAFF. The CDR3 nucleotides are TGCAGTGTATCAGGGTCCACTGAAGCTTTCTTT.

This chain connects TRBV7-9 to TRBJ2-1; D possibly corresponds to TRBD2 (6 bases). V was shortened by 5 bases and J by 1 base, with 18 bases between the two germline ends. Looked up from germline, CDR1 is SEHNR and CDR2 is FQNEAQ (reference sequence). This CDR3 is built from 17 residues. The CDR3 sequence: CASSEESLAKSYNEQFF. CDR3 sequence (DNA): TGTGCCAGCAGCGAGGAGTCCCTAGCGAAGTCCTACAATGAGCAGTTCTTC.

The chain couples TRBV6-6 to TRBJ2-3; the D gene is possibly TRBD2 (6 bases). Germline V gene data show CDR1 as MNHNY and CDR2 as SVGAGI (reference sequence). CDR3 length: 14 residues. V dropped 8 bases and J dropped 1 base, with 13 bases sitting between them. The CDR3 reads CASVRTIRTDTQYF. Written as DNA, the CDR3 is TGTGCCAGCGTTCGGACTATCCGCACAGATACGCAGTATTTT.

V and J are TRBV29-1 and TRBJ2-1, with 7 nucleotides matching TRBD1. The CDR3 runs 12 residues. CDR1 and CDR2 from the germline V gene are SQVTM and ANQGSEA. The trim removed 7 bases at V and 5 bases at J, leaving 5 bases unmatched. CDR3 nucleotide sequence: TGCAGCGCTGACAGGGTAAACAATGAGCAGTTCTTC. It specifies CSADRVNNEQFF.

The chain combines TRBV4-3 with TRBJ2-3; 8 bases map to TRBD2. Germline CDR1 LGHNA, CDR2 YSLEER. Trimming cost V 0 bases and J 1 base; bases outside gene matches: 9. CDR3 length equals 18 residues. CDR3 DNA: TGCGCCAGCAGCCAAGACTACCCCGCTAGCGGGCGCACAGATACGCAGTATTTT. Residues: CASSQDYPASGRTDTQYF.

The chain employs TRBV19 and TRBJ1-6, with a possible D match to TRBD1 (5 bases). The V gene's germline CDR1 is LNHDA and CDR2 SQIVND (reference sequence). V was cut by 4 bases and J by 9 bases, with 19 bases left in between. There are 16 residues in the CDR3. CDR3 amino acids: CASSTYDSSRSSPLHF. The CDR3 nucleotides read TGTGCCAGTAGTACCTATGACAGTTCCCGGAGTTCACCCCTCCACTTT.

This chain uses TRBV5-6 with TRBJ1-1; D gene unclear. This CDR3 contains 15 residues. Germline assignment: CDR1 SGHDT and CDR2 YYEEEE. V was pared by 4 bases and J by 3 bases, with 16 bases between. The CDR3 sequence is CASSPGFSRDTEAFF. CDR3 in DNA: TGTGCCAGCAGCCCGGGATTCTCACGGGACACTGAAGCTTTCTTT.

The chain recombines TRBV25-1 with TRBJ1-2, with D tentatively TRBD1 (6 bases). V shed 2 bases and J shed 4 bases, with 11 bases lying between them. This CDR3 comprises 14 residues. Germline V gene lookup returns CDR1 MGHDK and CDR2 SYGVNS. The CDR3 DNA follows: TGTGCCAGCAGTGAAAACGGACAGTCCTATGGCTACACCTTC. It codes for CASSENGQSYGYTF.

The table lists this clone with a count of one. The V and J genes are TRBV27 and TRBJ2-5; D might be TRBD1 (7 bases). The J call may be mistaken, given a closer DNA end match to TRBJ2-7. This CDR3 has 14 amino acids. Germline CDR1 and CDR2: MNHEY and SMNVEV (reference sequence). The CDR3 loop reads CASKSQGGPYEQYF. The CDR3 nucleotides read TGTGCCAGCAAGTCGCAGGGGGGCCCCTACGAGCAGTACTTC.

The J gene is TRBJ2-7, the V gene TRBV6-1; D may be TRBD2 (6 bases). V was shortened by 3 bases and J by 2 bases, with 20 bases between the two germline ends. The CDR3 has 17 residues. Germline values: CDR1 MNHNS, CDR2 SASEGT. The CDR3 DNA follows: TGTGCCAGCAGTGACCAACCGATTGGGAGGATCCCCTACGAGCAGTACTTC. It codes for CASSDQPIGRIPYEQYF.

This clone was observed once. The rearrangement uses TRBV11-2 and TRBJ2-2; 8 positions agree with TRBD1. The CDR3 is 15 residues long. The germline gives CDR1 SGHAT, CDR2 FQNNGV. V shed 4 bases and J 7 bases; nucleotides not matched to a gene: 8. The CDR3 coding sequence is TGTGCCAGCAGCTCCCAGGGGGCGTTGAGCGGGGAGCTGTTTTTT. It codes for CASSSQGALSGELFF.

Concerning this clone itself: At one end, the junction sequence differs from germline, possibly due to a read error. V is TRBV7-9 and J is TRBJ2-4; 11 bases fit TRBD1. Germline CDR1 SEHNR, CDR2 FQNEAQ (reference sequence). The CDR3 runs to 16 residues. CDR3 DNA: TGTTCCAGCAGCTTAGGAAGGACAGGGGGCCAAAACATTCAGTACTTC. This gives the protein CSSSLGRTGGQNIQYF. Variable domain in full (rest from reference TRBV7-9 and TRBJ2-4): DTGVSQNPRHKITKRGQNVTFRCDPISEHNRLYWYRQTLGQGPEFLTYFQNEAQLEKSRLLSDRFSAERPKGSFSTLEIQRTEQGDSAMYLCSSSLGRTGGQNIQYFGAGTRLSVL.

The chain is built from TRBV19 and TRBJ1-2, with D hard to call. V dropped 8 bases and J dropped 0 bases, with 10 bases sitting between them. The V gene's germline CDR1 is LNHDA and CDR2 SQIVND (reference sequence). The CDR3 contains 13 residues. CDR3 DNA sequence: TGTGCCAGTGGGGAGGGCACTAACTATGGCTACACCTTC. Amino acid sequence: CASGEGTNYGYTF.

In nucleotides, the CDR3 is TGTGCCATCAGTGAGTCTCCGTCTAGCGGGAGAGGATACGAGCAGTACTTC. This gives the protein CAISESPSSGRGYEQYF. The rearrangement joins TRBV10-3 to TRBJ2-7; 10 nucleotides agree with TRBD2. This CDR3 is 17 amino acids long. Germline V gene lookup returns CDR1 ENHRY and CDR2 SYGVKD. V shed 0 bases and J 4 bases; nucleotides not matched to a gene: 9.

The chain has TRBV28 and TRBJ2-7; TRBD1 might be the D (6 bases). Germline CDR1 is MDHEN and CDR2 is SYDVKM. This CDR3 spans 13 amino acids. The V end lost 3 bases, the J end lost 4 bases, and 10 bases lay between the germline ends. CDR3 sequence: CASSFLQGYEQYF. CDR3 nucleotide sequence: TGTGCCAGCAGTTTCCTCCAGGGGTACGAGCAGTACTTC.

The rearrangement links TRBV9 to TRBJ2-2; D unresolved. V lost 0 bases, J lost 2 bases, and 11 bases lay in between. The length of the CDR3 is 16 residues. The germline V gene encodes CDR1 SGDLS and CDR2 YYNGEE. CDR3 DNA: TGTGCCAGCAGCGTAGTGCCACAGCTTAACACCGGGGAGCTGTTTTTT. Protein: CASSVVPQLNTGELFF.

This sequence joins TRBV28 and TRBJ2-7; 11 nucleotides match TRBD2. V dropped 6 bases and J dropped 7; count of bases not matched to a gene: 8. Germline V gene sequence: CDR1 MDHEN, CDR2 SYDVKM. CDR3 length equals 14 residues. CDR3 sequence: CASRLSGRAWEQYF. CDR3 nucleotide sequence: TGTGCCAGCAGGCTTAGCGGGAGGGCTTGGGAGCAGTACTTC.

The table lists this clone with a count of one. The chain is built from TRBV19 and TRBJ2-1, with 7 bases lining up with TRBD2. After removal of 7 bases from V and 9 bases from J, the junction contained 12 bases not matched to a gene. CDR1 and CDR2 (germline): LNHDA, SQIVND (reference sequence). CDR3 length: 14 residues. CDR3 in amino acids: CASTIGLAAGEQFF. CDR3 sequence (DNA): TGTGCCAGTACCATCGGGCTAGCGGCTGGTGAGCAGTTCTTC.

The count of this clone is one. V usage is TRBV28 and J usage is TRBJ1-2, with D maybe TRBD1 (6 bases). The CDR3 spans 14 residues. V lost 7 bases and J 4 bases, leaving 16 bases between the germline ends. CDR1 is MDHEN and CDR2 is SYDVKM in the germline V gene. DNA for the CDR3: TGTGCCAGCACCCCGGGTCAGGGGCTCTATGGCTACACCTTC. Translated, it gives CASTPGQGLYGYTF.

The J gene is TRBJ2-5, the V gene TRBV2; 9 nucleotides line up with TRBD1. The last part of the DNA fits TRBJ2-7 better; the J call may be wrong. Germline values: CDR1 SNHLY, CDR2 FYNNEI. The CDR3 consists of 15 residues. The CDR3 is CASSDAGTGYHEQYF. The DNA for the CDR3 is TGTGCCAGCAGTGATGCCGGGACAGGGTACCACGAGCAGTACTTC.

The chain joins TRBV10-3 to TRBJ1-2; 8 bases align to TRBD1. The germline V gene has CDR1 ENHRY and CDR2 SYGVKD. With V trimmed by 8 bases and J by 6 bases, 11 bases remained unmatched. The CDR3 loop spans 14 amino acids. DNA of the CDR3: TGTGCCATCGCGACAGGGGCGGTCGTCGATGGCTACACCTTC. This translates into CAIATGAVVDGYTF.

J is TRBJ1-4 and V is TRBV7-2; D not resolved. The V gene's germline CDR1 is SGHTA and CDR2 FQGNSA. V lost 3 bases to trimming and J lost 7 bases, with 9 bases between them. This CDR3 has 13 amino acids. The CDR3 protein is CASSLGATEKLFF. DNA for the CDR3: TGTGCCAGCAGCTTGGGCGCCACTGAAAAACTGTTTTTT.

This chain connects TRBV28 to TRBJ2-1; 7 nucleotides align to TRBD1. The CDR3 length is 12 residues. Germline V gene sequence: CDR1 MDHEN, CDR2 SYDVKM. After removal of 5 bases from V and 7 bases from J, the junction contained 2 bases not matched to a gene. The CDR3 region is CASSDRANEQFF. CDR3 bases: TGTGCCAGCAGTGACAGGGCTAATGAGCAGTTCTTC.

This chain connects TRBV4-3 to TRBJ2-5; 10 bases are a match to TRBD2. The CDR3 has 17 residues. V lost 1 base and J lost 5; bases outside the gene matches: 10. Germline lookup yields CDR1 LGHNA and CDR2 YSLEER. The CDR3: CASSQGGAGGPQETQYF. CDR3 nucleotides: TGCGCCAGCAGCCAAGGAGGAGCGGGGGGGCCTCAGGAGACCCAGTACTTC.